Below are 19 T cell receptor beta chains sequenced from a single sample in a study of blood T cell repertoires in COVID-19. Here immunoSEQ multiplex PCR was the method, and the copy in TCRdb shows in-frame clones only, minus some. The sample has about 250,000 clones, around 90% seen once. Sequenced material: peripheral blood. These receptors all stem from an older man with acute or convalescent COVID-19.

CDR3 in DNA: TGTGCCAGTAGTCCACTTAGCGGGATGGAGACCCAGTACTTC. Translation: CASSPLSGMETQYF. The chain combines TRBV19 with TRBJ2-5; 8 bases are shared with TRBD2. With 5 bases clipped from V and 5 bases from J, the junction kept 7 bases outside the gene matches. Germline CDR1 LNHDA, CDR2 SQIVND (reference sequence). This CDR3 contains 14 residues.

V gene TRBV28 combines with J gene TRBJ2-7; 8 bases line up with TRBD1. Germline V lookup: CDR1 MDHEN, CDR2 SYDVKM. V lost 7 bases and J lost 3; bases outside the gene matches: 17. CDR3 length: 17 amino acids. The CDR3 protein is CASTQTKSPGQGYEQYF. The CDR3 region has the DNA TGTGCCAGCACCCAAACTAAAAGCCCAGGACAGGGCTACGAGCAGTACTTC.

The rearrangement joins TRBV7-8 to TRBJ1-5; unclear D gene. Trimming took 4 bases from V and 5 from J, leaving 12 bases between them. The CDR3 loop spans 14 amino acids. Germline loops: CDR1 SGHVS, CDR2 FQNEAQ. The DNA for the CDR3 is TGTGCCAGCAGCTCGGGGTCACCCTATCAGCCCCAGCATTTT. This sequence encodes CASSSGSPYQPQHF.

The CDR3 DNA sequence: TGTGCCAGCCGGAAGGCGGGGGCTAGCCCCCAGTTCTTC. Its protein product is CASRKAGASPQFF. V is TRBV6-5 and J is TRBJ2-1; D perhaps matches TRBD2 (7 bases). The CDR3 is made up of 13 amino acids. CDR1 is MNHEY and CDR2 is SVGAGI in the germline V gene. The germline V and J ends were trimmed by 8 bases and 13 bases, with 21 bases remaining between them.

Details on this clone: Compared with germline, one end of the junction differs, possibly owing to a read error. The chain employs TRBV5-6 and TRBJ2-3; 10 bases agree with TRBD2. The length of the CDR3 is 16 residues. Germline V gene data show CDR1 as SGHDT and CDR2 as YYEEEE. The CDR3 nucleotides read TGTGCCAGCAGATTGGGACTAGCGCTCAACACAGATACGCAGTATTTT. This translates into CASRLGLALNTDTQYF.

This chain links TRBV12-3 or TRBV12-4 with TRBJ2-3, with TRBD2 identical over 7 bases. V gave up 5 bases and J gave up 8 bases; unmatched junction bases: 1. This CDR3 contains 11 residues. The chain's CDR3 is CASSGGGTQYF. DNA for the CDR3: TGTGCCAGCAGTGGCGGGGGTACGCAGTATTTT.

At least ten counts were recorded for this clone. The genes are TRBV19 and TRBJ2-2; a weak D match, TRBD1 (5 bases). The CDR3 sequence is 14 residues long. Germline loops: CDR1 LNHDA, CDR2 SQIVND (reference sequence). Trimming left V 6 bases short and J 3 bases short, with 11 bases between. CDR3 loop: CASRGAGYTGELFF. The DNA of the CDR3 is TGTGCCAGTAGAGGGGCAGGGTACACCGGGGAGCTGTTTTTT.

As concerns this clone: One end of the junction is discordant with germline, which a read error may explain. The chain is built from TRBV15 and TRBJ2-1; no reliable D call. This CDR3 is built from 16 residues. The germline CDR1 and CDR2 sequences are LNHNV and YYDKDF (reference sequence). In nucleotides, the CDR3 is TGTGCCACCAGAAGAGGCCATAACGGGTCCTACAATGAGCAGTTCTTC. Translation gives CATRRGHNGSYNEQFF. The full variable domain, rest sourced from reference TRBV15 and TRBJ2-1, is DAMVIQNPRYQVTQFGKPVTLSCSQTLNHNVMYWYQQKSSQAPKLLFHYYDKDFNNEADTPDNFQSRRPNTSFCFLDIRSPGLGDTAMYLCATRRGHNGSYNEQFFGPGTRLTVL.

The CDR3 sequence is CSVVRNEKLFF. The CDR3 DNA reads TGCAGCGTTGTGAGGAATGAAAAACTGTTTTTT. The genes are TRBV29-1 and TRBJ1-4; D unresolved. The CDR3 runs 11 residues. The V end was cut by 4 bases, the J end by 5 bases, with 5 bases between. In germline, CDR1 is SQVTM, CDR2 ANQGSEA. Filled out from reference TRBV29-1 and TRBJ1-4, the complete variable domain reads SAVISQKPSRDICQRGTSLTIQCQVDSQVTMMFWYRQQPGQSLTLIATANQGSEATYESGFVIDKFPISRPNLTFSTLTVSNMSPEDSSIYLCSVVRNEKLFFGSGTQLSVL.

V gene TRBV25-1 combines with J gene TRBJ2-7, with 8 bases identical to TRBD1. The germline gives CDR1 MGHDK, CDR2 SYGVNS. The CDR3 spans 13 residues. J was trimmed by 6 bases and V by 4 bases; bases with no gene match: 5. DNA for the CDR3: TGTGCCAGCAGTGTCGGACAGGGTGGCGAGCAGTACTTC. This translates into CASSVGQGGEQYF.

The chain has TRBV14 and TRBJ2-1; possibly TRBD1 for D (6 bases). CDR3 length: 21 residues. V was clipped by 1 base and J by 0 bases, with 25 bases between them. Germline V gives CDR1 SGHDN, CDR2 FVKESK. CDR3 loop: CASSQVPGRGTFYSSYNEQFF. DNA of the CDR3: TGTGCCAGCAGCCAAGTGCCGGGCAGGGGTACTTTTTACAGCTCCTACAATGAGCAGTTCTTC.

J is TRBJ2-1 and V is TRBV6-2 or TRBV6-3; D possibly corresponds to TRBD2 (6 bases). Germline CDR1 is MNHEY and CDR2 is SVGEGT. Deletions cut 3 bases from V and 4 bases from J, with 19 bases between. The CDR3 contains 17 residues. CDR3 coding DNA: TGTGCCAGCAGTTATCCGGGACTCCAAAACTTTTACAATGAGCAGTTCTTC. It codes for CASSYPGLQNFYNEQFF.

V usage is TRBV19 and J usage is TRBJ1-5, with D possibly being TRBD1 (5 bases). With 4 bases removed from V and 1 base from J, the gap between germline ends came to 14 bases. CDR1 LNHDA and CDR2 SQIVND come from the germline V gene (reference sequence). The CDR3 is 16 residues long. In DNA, the CDR3 is TGTGCCAGTAGTACTCCTTGGACACCCAGCAATCAGCCCCAGCATTTT. This sequence encodes CASSTPWTPSNQPQHF.

The genes are TRBV21-1 and TRBJ2-5; the table calls TRBD2, which could not be checked here. TRBV21-1 is shown as a pseudogene. The CDR3 runs 22 residues. The CDR3 region is CASSSAGTLVKTSGRSKETQYF. The CDR3 DNA follows: TGTGCCAGCAGCAGTGCCGGGACACTCGTCAAAACTAGCGGGAGGTCCAAAGAGACCCAGTACTTC.

V usage is TRBV5-6 and J usage is TRBJ1-2; TRBD1 matches 9 bases. Germline V gene sequence: CDR1 SGHDT, CDR2 YYEEEE. CDR3 size: 14 residues. V gave up 3 bases and J gave up 4 bases; unmatched junction bases: 4. CDR3 sequence (DNA): TGTGCCAGCAGCTGGGGACAGGGTAGCTATGGCTACACCTTC. It yields the protein CASSWGQGSYGYTF.

The chain couples TRBV7-2 to TRBJ2-7, with TRBD1 matching 9 bases. The trim removed 0 bases at V and 5 bases at J, leaving 8 bases unmatched. CDR1 and CDR2 from the germline V gene are SGHTA and FQGNSA. The CDR3 extends over 16 amino acids. The CDR3 reads CASSLAAGTGIHEQYF. The CDR3 DNA reads as TGTGCCAGCAGCTTAGCGGCCGGGACAGGGATCCACGAGCAGTACTTC.

This chain uses TRBV7-9 with TRBJ2-3, with a possible D match to TRBD1 (5 bases). From germline, CDR1 is SEHNR and CDR2 FQNEAQ (reference sequence). CDR3 length: 15 amino acids. V lost 4 bases and J 0 bases, leaving 11 bases between the germline ends. CDR3 region: CASSSRVWSTDTQYF. The CDR3 region has the DNA TGTGCCAGCAGCTCCAGGGTATGGAGCACAGATACGCAGTATTTT.

This clone was seen a few times. J is TRBJ2-1 and V is TRBV5-6; 8 nucleotides align to TRBD2. Trimming removed 2 bases from V and 7 bases from J; junction bases left unmatched: 8. The CDR3 has 15 residues. CDR1 SGHDT and CDR2 YYEEEE come from the germline V gene. The CDR3: CASSFRAGVRNEQFF. CDR3 sequence (DNA): TGTGCCAGCAGCTTTAGAGCGGGGGTGAGGAATGAGCAGTTCTTC.

The chain joins TRBV6-5 to TRBJ1-3; 10 positions agree with TRBD1. From germline, CDR1 is MNHEY and CDR2 SVGAGI. Losses at the gene ends were 6 bases for V and 3 bases for J; bases not matched to a gene: 5. The CDR3 runs 15 residues. CDR3 in amino acids: CASRMRTGGGNTIYF. The CDR3 region has the DNA TGTGCCAGCAGAATGAGGACAGGGGGTGGAAACACCATATATTTT.